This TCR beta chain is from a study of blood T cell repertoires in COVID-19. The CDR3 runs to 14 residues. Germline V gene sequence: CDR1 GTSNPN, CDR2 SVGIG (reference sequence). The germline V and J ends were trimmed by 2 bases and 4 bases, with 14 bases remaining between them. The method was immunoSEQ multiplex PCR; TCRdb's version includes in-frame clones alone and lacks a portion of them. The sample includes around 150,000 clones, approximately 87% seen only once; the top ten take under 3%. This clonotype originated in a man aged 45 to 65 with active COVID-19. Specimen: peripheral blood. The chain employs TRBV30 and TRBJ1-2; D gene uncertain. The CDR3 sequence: CAWSLAAGVYGYTF. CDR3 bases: TGTGCCTGGAGTCTCGCCGCGGGAGTCTATGGCTACACCTTC.